This T cell receptor (beta chain) was captured in a study of vaccination effects on CD4 cells after COVID-19. Remarks on this clone: The antigen remains unidentified.

The CDR3 runs 14 residues. Germline CDR1 SGHNT, CDR2 YYREEE (reference sequence). The ends were cut back, 1 base at V and 6 bases at J, with 14 bases in the middle. ViraFEST expansion of antigen-specific CD4+ T cells with viral peptide pools preceded sequencing. With 10 days of culture completed, CD4+ T cells were isolated. The person was diagnosed with PCR-confirmed SARS-CoV-2 infection between March and December 2020. The culture medium for a few million PBMC per well included 10 IU/ml IL-2 and about 9.1 ug/ml peptides. The negative control culture used an HIV-1 Nef peptide pool. Study-level findings and limits: The study, lacking early post-infection timepoints, had few convalescent patients. After vaccination, spike-reactive clones in convalescents were mostly new vaccine-induced clones.

TCRdb's table, derived via immunoSEQ multiplex PCR, lists solely in-frame clones and lacks some. Of around 75,000 clones listed, around 72% are singletons. The TCR was taken from a human donor who had a prior SARS-CoV-2 infection. This sample comprised CD4+ T cells from PBMCs cultured with HIV peptides, obtained before COVID-19 vaccination. Subset specified: HIV-1 Nef peptide pool negative control/reference culture. The chain employs TRBV5-4 and TRBJ2-7; possible D gene TRBD1, 6 bases. The DNA for the CDR3 is TGTGCCAGCAGCTTGCCGACAGGAGGAGGCGAGCAGTACTTC. Encoded protein: CASSLPTGGGEQYF.